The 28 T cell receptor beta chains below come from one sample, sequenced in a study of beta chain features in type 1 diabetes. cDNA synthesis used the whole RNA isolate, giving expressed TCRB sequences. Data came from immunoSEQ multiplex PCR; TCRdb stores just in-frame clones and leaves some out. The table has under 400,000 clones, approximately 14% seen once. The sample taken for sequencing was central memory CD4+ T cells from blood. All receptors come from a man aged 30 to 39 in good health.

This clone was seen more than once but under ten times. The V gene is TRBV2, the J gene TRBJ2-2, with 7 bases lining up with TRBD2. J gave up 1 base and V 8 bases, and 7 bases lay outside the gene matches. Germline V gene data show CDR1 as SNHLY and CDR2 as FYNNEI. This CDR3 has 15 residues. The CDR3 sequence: CASAYGTMNTGELFF. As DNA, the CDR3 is TGTGCCAGCGCCTACGGGACTATGAACACCGGGGAGCTGTTTTTT.

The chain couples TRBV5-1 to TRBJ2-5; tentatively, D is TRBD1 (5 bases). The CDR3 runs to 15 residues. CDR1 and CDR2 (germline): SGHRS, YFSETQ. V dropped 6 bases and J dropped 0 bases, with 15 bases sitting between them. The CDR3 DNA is TGCGCCAGCATAAAGGGGCCAAAGTACCAAGAGACCCAGTACTTC. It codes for CASIKGPKYQETQYF.

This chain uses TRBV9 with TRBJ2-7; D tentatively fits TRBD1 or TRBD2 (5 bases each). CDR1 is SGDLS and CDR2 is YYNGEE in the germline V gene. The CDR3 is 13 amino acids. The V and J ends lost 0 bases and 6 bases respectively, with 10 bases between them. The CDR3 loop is CASSVDGGTEQYF. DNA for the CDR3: TGTGCCAGCAGCGTAGATGGGGGAACCGAGCAGTACTTC. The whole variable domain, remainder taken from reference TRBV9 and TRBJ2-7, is DSGVTQTPKHLITATGQRVTLRCSPRSGDLSVYWYQQSLDQGLQFLIQYYNGEERAKGNILERFSAQQFPDLHSELNLSSLELGDSALYFCASSVDGGTEQYFGPGTRLTVT.

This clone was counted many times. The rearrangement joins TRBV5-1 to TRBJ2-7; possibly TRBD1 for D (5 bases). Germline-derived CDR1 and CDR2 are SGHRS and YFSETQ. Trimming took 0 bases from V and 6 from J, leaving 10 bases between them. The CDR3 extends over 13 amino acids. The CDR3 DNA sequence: TGCGCCAGCAGCTTGGCGCCTAGGGGCGAGCAGTACGTC. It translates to CASSLAPRGEQYV.

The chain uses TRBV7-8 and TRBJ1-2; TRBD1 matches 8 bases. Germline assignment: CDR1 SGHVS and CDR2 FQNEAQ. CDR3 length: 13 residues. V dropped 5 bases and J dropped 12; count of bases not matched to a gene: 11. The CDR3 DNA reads TGTGCCAGCAGCCATCACCGGGACAGGATCCACACCTTC. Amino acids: CASSHHRDRIHTF.

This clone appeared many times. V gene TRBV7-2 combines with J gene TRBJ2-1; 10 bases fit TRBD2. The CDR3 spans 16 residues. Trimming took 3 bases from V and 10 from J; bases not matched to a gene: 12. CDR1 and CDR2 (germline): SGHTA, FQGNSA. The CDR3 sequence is CASSFRLASGRGEQFF. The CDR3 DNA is TGTGCCAGCAGCTTTCGCCTGGCTAGCGGGAGAGGGGAGCAGTTCTTC.

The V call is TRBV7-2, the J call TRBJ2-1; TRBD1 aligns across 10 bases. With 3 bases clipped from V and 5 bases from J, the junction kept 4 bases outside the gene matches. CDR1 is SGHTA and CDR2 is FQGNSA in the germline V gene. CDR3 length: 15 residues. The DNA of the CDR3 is TGTGCCAGCAGCTTCGGACAGGGGGTCCACAATGAGCAGTTCTTC. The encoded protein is CASSFGQGVHNEQFF.

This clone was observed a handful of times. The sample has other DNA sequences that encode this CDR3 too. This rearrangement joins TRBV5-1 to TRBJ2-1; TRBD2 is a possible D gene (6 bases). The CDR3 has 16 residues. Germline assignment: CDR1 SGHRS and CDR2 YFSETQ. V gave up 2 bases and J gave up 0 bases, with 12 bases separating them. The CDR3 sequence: CASSLVAASSYNEQFF. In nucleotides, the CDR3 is TGCGCCAGCAGCTTAGTAGCGGCGAGCTCCTACAATGAGCAGTTCTTC.

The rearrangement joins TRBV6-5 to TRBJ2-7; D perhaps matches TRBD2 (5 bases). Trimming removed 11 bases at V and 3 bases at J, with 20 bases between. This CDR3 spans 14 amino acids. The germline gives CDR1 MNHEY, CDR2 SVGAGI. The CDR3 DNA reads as TGTGCCGACACCACCCGGGATAGCTACTACGAGCAGTACTTC. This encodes CADTTRDSYYEQYF.

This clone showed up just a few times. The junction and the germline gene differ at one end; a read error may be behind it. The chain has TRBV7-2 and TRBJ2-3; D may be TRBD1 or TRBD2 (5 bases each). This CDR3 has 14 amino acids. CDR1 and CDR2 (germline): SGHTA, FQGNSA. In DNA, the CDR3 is TGTGCCAGCAGCCCGGGCCGGGGCACGGATACGCAGTATTTT. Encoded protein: CASSPGRGTDTQYF.

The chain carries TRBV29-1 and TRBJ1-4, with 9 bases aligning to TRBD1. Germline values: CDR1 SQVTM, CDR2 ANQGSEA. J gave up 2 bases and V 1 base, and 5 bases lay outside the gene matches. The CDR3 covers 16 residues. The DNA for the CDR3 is TGCAGCGTTGAAGTAGTGGGACAGGGCACTAATGAAAAACTGTTTTTT. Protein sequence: CSVEVVGQGTNEKLFF.

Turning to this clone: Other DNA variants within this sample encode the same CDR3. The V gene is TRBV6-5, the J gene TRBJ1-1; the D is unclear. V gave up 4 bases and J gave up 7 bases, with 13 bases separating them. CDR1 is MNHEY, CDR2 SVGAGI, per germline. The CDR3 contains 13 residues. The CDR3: CASSSIDGNEAFF. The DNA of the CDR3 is TGTGCCAGCAGTTCCATCGACGGGAATGAAGCTTTCTTT.

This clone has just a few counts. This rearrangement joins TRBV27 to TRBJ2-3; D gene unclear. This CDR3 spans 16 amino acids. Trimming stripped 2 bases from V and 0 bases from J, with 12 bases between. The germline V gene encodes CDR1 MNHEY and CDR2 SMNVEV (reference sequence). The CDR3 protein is CASSLKVVPSTDTQYF. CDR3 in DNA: TGTGCCAGCAGTTTAAAGGTGGTACCTAGCACAGATACGCAGTATTTT.

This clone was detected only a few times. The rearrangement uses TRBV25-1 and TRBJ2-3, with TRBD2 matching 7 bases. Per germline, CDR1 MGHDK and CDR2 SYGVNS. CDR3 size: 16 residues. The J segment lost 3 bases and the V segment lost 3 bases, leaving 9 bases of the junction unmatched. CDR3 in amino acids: CASSDVQRDLTDTQYF. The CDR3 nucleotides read TGTGCCAGCAGTGACGTCCAGCGGGATTTAACAGATACGCAGTATTTT.

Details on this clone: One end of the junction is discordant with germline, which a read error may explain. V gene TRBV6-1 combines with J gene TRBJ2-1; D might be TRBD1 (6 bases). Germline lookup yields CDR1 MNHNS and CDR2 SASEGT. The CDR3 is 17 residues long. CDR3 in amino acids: CAISESGPQGLGNEQFF. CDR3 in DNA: TGTGCCATCAGTGAGTCCGGGCCACAGGGCTTAGGCAATGAGCAGTTCTTC.

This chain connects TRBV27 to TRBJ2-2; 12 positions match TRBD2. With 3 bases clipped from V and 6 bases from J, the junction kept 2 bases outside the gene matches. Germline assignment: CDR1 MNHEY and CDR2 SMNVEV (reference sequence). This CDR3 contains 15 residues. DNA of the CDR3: TGTGCCAGCAGTTTGACTAGCGGGAGTTCCGGGGAGCTGTTTTTT. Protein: CASSLTSGSSGELFF.

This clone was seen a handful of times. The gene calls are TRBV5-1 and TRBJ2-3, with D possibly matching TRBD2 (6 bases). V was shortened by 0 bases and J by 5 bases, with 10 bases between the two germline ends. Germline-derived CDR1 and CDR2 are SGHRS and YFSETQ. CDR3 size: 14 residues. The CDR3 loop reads CASSLERRGDTQYF. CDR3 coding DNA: TGCGCCAGCAGCTTGGAGAGGAGGGGAGATACGCAGTATTTT.

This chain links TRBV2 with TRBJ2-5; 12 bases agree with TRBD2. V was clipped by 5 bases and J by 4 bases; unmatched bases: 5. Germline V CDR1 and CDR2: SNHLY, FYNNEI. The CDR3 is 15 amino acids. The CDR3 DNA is TGTGCCAGCAGTAAACTAGCGGGAGGTGGAGAGACCCAGTACTTC. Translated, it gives CASSKLAGGGETQYF.

The CDR3, as DNA: TGTGCCAGCGGCTTGGAGTCGGGCTACGAGCAGTACTTC. Its translation is CASGLESGYEQYF. The rearrangement uses TRBV6-1 and TRBJ2-7; D is unclear. V was trimmed by 8 bases and J by 3 bases, leaving 14 bases between them. Germline V CDR1 and CDR2: MNHNS, SASEGT. The CDR3 runs 13 residues.

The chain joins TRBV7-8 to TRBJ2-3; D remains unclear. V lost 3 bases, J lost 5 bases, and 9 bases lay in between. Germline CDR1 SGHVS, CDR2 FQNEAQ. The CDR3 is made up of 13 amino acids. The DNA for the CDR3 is TGTGCCAGCAGCTTCAGAGATGAAGATACGCAGTATTTT. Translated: CASSFRDEDTQYF.

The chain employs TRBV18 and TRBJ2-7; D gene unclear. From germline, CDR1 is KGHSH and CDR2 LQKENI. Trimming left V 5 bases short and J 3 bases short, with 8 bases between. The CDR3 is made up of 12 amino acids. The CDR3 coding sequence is TGTGCCAGCTCAGAAAGGAACTACGAGCAGTACTTC. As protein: CASSERNYEQYF.

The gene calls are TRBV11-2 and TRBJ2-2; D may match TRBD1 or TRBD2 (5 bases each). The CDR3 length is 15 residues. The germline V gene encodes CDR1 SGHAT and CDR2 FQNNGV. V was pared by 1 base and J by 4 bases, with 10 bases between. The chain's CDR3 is CASSLGGVSTGELFF. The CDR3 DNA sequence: TGTGCCAGCAGCTTAGGAGGGGTTAGCACCGGGGAGCTGTTTTTT. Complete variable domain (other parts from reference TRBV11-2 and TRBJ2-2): EAGVAQSPRYKIIEKRQSVAFWCNPISGHATLYWYQQILGQGPKLLIQFQNNGVVDDSQLPKDRFSAERLKGVDSTLKIQPAKLEDSAVYLCASSLGGVSTGELFFGEGSRLTVL.

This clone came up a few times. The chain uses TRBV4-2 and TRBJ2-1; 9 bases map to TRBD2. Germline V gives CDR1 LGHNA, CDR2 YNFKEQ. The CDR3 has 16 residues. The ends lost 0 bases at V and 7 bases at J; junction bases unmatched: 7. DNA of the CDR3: TGTGCCAGCAGCCAAGATGGGGCTAGCGGGATAAATGAGCAGTTCTTC. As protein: CASSQDGASGINEQFF.

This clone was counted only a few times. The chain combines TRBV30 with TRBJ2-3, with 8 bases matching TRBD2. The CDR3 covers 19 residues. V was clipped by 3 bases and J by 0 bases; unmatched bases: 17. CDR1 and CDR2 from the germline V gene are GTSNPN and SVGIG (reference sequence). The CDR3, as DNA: TGTGCCTGGAGCGAACTTCAATCTGCGGGGGGAGGGAGCACAGATACGCAGTATTTT. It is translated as CAWSELQSAGGGSTDTQYF.

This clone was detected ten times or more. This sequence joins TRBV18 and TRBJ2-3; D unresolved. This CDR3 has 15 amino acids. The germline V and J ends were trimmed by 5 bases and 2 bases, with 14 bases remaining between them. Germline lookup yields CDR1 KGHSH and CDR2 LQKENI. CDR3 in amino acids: CASSATELDTDTQYF. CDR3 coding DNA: TGTGCCAGCTCAGCCACAGAACTGGACACAGATACGCAGTATTTT.

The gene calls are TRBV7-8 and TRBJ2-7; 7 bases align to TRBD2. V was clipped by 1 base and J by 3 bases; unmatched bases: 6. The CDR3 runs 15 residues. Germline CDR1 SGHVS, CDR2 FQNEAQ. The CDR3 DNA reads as TGTGCCAGCAGCTTAGGGGCAGGCGGGGGCTACGAGCAGTACGTC. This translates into CASSLGAGGGYEQYV.

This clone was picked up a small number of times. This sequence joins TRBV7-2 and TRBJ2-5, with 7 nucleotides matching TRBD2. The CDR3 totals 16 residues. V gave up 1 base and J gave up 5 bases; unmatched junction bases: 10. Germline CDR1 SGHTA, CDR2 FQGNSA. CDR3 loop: CASSLGGTSAEETQYF. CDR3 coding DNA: TGTGCCAGCAGCTTAGGAGGTACTAGCGCCGAGGAGACCCAGTACTTC. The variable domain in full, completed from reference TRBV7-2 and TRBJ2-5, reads GAGVSQSPSNKVTEKGKDVELRCDPISGHTALYWYRQSLGQGLEFLIYFQGNSAPDKSGLPSDRFSAERTGGSVSTLTIQRTQQEDSAVYLCASSLGGTSAEETQYFGPGTRLLVL.

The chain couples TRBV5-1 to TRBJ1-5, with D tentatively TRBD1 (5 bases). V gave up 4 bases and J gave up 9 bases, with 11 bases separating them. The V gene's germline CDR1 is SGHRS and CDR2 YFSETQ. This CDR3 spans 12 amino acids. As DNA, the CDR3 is TGCGCCAGCAGCCCGGGCGGGGGGCCCCAGCATTTT. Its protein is CASSPGGGPQHF. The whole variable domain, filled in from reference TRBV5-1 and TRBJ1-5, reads KAGVTQTPRYLIKTRGQQVTLSCSPISGHRSVSWYQQTPGQGLQFLFEYFSETQRNKGNFPGRFSGRQFSNSRSEMNVSTLELGDSALYLCASSPGGGPQHFGDGTRLSIL.